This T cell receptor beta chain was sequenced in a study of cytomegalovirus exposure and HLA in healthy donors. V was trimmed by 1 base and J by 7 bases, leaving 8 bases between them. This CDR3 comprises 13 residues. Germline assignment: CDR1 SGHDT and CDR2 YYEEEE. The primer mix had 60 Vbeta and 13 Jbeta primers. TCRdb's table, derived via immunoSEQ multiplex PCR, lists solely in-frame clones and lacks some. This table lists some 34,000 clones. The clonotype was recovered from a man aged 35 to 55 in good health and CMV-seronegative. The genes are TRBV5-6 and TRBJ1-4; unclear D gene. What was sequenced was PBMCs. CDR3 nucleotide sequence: TGTGCCAGCAGCTTGATGAGGTCTGAAAAACTGTTTTTT. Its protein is CASSLMRSEKLFF. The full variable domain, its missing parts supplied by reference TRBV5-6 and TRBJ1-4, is DAGVTQSPTHLIKTRGQQVTLRCSPKSGHDTVSWYQQALGQGPQFIFQYYEEEERQRGNFPDRFSGHQFPNYSSELNVNALLLGDSALYLCASSLMRSEKLFFGSGTQLSVL.